A selection of T cell receptor beta chains follows, all from one sample in a study of cytomegalovirus exposure and HLA in healthy donors. Method: immunoSEQ multiplex PCR; TCRdb's copy keeps in-frame clones and lacks some. The sample contains approximately 90,000 clones, roughly 71% of which appear only once. The sample consisted of PBMCs. The receptors derive from a woman aged 40 to 50 in good health and CMV-seronegative. CDR3s include the opening cysteine and the closing phenylalanine or tryptophan. A D gene is named only where the DNA matches it firmly. A clone size is listed for some rows: how often the clone was seen (once, few, many), or a class if it is expanded.

clone_size j_call v_call d_call cdr3_nt cdr3_aa
NA TRBJ2-1 TRBV4-1 NA TGCGCCAGCAGCCAAACTTACGATGAGCAGTTCTTC CASSQTYDEQFF
NA TRBJ2-3 TRBV5-1 TRBD2 TGCGCCAGCAGCTTCACTAGCGGGGGTACCGGCACAGATACGCAGTATTTT CASSFTSGGTGTDTQYF
NA TRBJ1-2 TRBV2 NA TGTGCCGCTACTCGCGGGGGGGCTGACGTGAGTTATGGCTACACCTTC CAATRGGADVSYGYTF
NA TRBJ1-2 TRBV18 TRBD1 TGTGCCAGCTCACCATTGGGACAGGGAATGTCCGGTGGCTACACCTTC CASSPLGQGMSGGYTF
NA TRBJ1-2 TRBV16 NA TGTGCCAGCAGCCCGTTCGGGGGAGCCTATGGCTACACCTTC CASSPFGGAYGYTF
NA TRBJ1-6 TRBV2 NA TGTGCCAGCACAGGCCAAGGCTCCTATAATTCACCCCTCCACTTT CASTGQGSYNSPLHF
NA TRBJ1-4 TRBV2 TRBD1 TGTGCCAGCCGATGGGGACAGGGGGCTTTGACTAATGAAAAACTGTTTTTT CASRWGQGALTNEKLFF
NA TRBJ1-2 TRBV5-1 NA TGCGCCAGCAGCGGAGTCCAGGGTTCCGATGGCTACACCTTC CASSGVQGSDGYTF
NA TRBJ2-5 TRBV7-9 NA TGTGCCAGCAGCTTAAATGTGTGGCAGACCCAGTACTTC CASSLNVWQTQYF
once TRBJ2-2 TRBV7-8 TRBD2 TGTGCCAGCACCCAGTGGGGGGCGGGGGGACCCACCGGGGAGCTGTTTTTT CASTQWGAGGPTGELFF
NA TRBJ2-2 TRBV19 NA TGTGCCAGTAGTATTTCAGACAGAGTGACCGGGGAGCTGTTTTTT CASSISDRVTGELFF
NA TRBJ2-7 TRBV2 TRBD2 TGTGCCAGCAGTTCCTTGACTAGCGGGGGCGAGCAGTACTTC CASSSLTSGGEQYF
NA TRBJ1-1 TRBV5-4 NA TGTGCCAGCAGCTTGTCCCCCGGCGGTGAAGCTTTCTTT CASSLSPGGEAFF
once TRBJ1-2 TRBV4-1 NA TGCGCCAGCAGCCATCAAACAGGGAAGCGTGGCTACACCTTC CASSHQTGKRGYTF
NA TRBJ2-3 TRBV19 TRBD1 TGTGCCAGTAGTACCGGGGACAGGGGTAGCACAGATACGCAGTATTTT CASSTGDRGSTDTQYF
NA TRBJ2-7 TRBV7-9 NA TGTGCCAGCAGCTTACTTGTCGGCGAGCAGTACTTC CASSLLVGEQYF
few TRBJ2-1 TRBV5-1 NA TGCGCCAGCAGCTTGGGGCTTTTAGGGGCGGTTGAGCAGTTCTTC CASSLGLLGAVEQFF
NA TRBJ1-1 TRBV15 NA TGTGCCACCAGCAGAGATCAGAACACTGAAGCTTTCTTT CATSRDQNTEAFF
NA TRBJ2-3 TRBV18 NA TGTGCCAGCTCACCACCGGCGGGGGCAGACTCGCAGTATTTT CASSPPAGADSQYF
NA TRBJ2-1 TRBV7-9 NA TGTGCCAGCAGCTTCCCTGACAGGGAGGTAAACAATGAGCAGTTCTTC CASSFPDREVNNEQFF
few TRBJ2-2 TRBV5-1 NA TGCGCCAGCAGCTTGGCCTACACCGGGGAGCTGTTTTTT CASSLAYTGELFF
NA TRBJ2-1 TRBV4-1 TRBD2 TGCGCCAGCAGCCAAGAAGGTACTAGCGGGAGGCCCACCCAGTTCTTC CASSQEGTSGRPTQFF
large TRBJ1-1 TRBV25-1 NA TGTGCCAGCAGTGAAAGAGAGAACACTGAAGCTTTCTTT CASSERENTEAFF
NA TRBJ1-4 TRBV19 NA TGTGCCAGTAGCAGGAGGAGACTGGAAAGAACTAATGAAAAACTGTTTTTT CASSRRRLERTNEKLFF
NA TRBJ1-1 TRBV5-1 NA TGCGCCAGCAGCTCGACGGAGAGGTACACTGAAGCTTTCTTT CASSSTERYTEAFF
once TRBJ2-3 TRBV9 NA TGTGCCAGCAGCGTAGGCGGGAGCACAGATACGCAGTATTTT CASSVGGSTDTQYF
once TRBJ1-1 TRBV4-1 NA TGCGCCAGCAGCCAAGGGGCGGCAGGGACTTTTCCTGAAGCTTTCTTT CASSQGAAGTFPEAFF